This T cell receptor (beta chain) was observed in a study of OX40 agonist ivuxolimab in advanced cancers. Across the whole study: Given to patients was ivuxolimab, an agonistic anti-OX40 (CD134) antibody.

The V and J ends lost 0 bases and 7 bases respectively, with 13 bases between them. Germline lookup yields CDR1 KGHSH and CDR2 LQKENI. The CDR3 is made up of 15 amino acids. Data came from immunoSEQ multiplex PCR; TCRdb stores just in-frame clones and leaves some out. The sample lists approximately 70,000 clones, about 81% occurring once. The sequence was collected from an adult with an advanced solid tumor such as melanoma, head and neck, liver or kidney cancer. The gene calls are TRBV18 and TRBJ2-4, with D hard to call. Sequencing used CD4+ or CD8+ T cells sorted from blood, obtained in a trial of the OX40 agonist ivuxolimab. The CDR3: CASSPPGSSANIQYF. The CDR3 bases are TGTGCCAGCTCACCACCGGGCTCTTCTGCTAACATTCAGTACTTC.